This is a list of T cell receptor beta chains from one sample in a study of Tregs in tolerant kidney transplant recipients. Their cognate antigens are unknown. The assay was immunoSEQ multiplex PCR, and TCRdb's table has in-frame clones only and misses some. The profile shows more than 400 clones, around 43% of them singletons. Material: Tregs from blood cultured with allogeneic cells, obtained before the transplant. These receptors came from a human patient who received a combined kidney and bone marrow transplant. The CDR3 runs from the conserved cysteine through the conserved F or W. D genes are given only for firm matches. Clone size is given for some rows only: seen once, a few or many times, or a class if the clone is expanded.

>TRBV5-1|.|TRBJ2-7|large
TGCGCCAGCAGCACCCCTACGACAGGCGAAAGCTCCTACGAGCAGTACTTC
CASSTPTTGESSYEQYF
>TRBV2|.|TRBJ2-7|.
TGTGCCATCATCTTCTCGGGCCAGGGGTTTTTCGGGGGACTCTACGAGCAGTACTTC
CAIIFSGQGFFGGLYEQYF
>TRBV2|TRBD1|TRBJ2-6|few
TGTGCCAGCAGTTACCGGTACAGGGGGCGGTTCTCTGGGGCCAACGTCCTGACTTTC
CASSYRYRGRFSGANVLTF
>TRBV10-1|.|TRBJ1-3|.
TGCGCCAGCATCCCTCCTACCCGACAGGCACCCCTCTGGAACACCATATATTTT
CASIPPTRQAPLWNTIYF
>TRBV7-9|.|TRBJ1-5|.
TGTGCCAGCAGGGCCGGACGGTTATCGGATCAGCCCCAGCATTTT
CASRAGRLSDQPQHF
>TRBV19|.|TRBJ1-1|.
TGTGCCAGTAGTATTCTTCAGGGGAACACTGAAGCTTTCTTT
CASSILQGNTEAFF
>TRBV11-2|TRBD2|TRBJ2-1|few
TGTGCCAGCAGCTTAGGCTCTGGACTAGCGGGAGTGGGCGATGAGCAGTTCTTC
CASSLGSGLAGVGDEQFF
>TRBV7-4|TRBD2|TRBJ2-1|.
TGTGCCAGCAGCCCGGGACTAGCACCGAGCAATGAGCAGTTCTTC
CASSPGLAPSNEQFF
>TRBV10-1|.|TRBJ1-3|.
TGCGCCAGCATCCCTCTACCCGACAGGCACCCCTCTGGAAACACCATATATTTT
CASIPLPDRHPSGNTIYF
>TRBV13|TRBD2|TRBJ2-1|.
TGTGCCAGCAGCTCCCGAGGGACTAGATCCTTCAATGAGCAGTTCTTC
CASSSRGTRSFNEQFF
>TRBV8-2|.|TRBJ2-6|.
TGTGGCAAAGAGCCGAGGATAAGTCGGGCCAACGTCCTGACTTTC
CGKEPRISRANVLTF
>TRBV7-9|.|TRBJ1-1|hyperexpanded
TGTGCCAGCAGCTTAGATTTTACGTCGAACACTGAAGCTTTCTTT
CASSLDFTSNTEAFF
>TRBV5-1|TRBD1|TRBJ2-7|few
TGCTCCAGCAGCTTGTCGGGGACAGGGAAGGCCTACGAGCAGTACTTC
CSSSLSGTGKAYEQYF
>TRBV7-7|.|TRBJ1-1|few
TGTGCCAGCAGCTTAGATTTTACGTCGAACACTGAAGCTTTCTTT
CASSLDFTSNTEAFF
>TRBV28|.|TRBJ1-2|.
TGTGCCACCCTGGCTCAGTTTTTTTATGGCTACACCTTC
CATLAQFFYGYTF
>TRBV7-2|.|TRBJ2-7|few
TGTGCCAGCAGCCCGGACCAAAACTACGAGCAGTACTTC
CASSPDQNYEQYF
>TRBV4-2|TRBD1|TRBJ2-5|.
TGTGCCTGCAGCCTAGGTGACAGGGCCGAGAAAGAGACCCAGTACTTC
CACSLGDRAEKETQYF
>TRBV4-3|.|TRBJ1-2|.
TGCGCCAGCAGCCAAGAAACGGGGAGTTATGGCTACACCTTC
CASSQETGSYGYTF
>TRBV11-2|.|TRBJ2-1|.
TGTGCCAGCAGCCCCTCCTTCGGGGAGGGGGGAAATGAGCAGTTCTTC
CASSPSFGEGGNEQFF
>TRBV11-2|.|TRBJ1-6|.
TGTGCCAGCAGCTTCGGGACAACTAATTCACCCCTCCACTTT
CASSFGTTNSPLHF
>TRBV18|.|TRBJ1-1|.
TGTGCCAGCTCACCGGCAGAGAACACTGAAGCTTTCTTT
CASSPAENTEAFF
>TRBV5-8|TRBD2|TRBJ2-1|.
TGTGCCAGCAGCCCGGGACTAGCACCGAGCAATGAGCAGTTCTTC
CASSPGLAPSNEQFF
>TRBV28|.|TRBJ2-5|.
TGTGCCAGCAGCTTGGGAATGAGAGGGAGGGAGACCCAGTACTTC
CASSLGMRGRETQYF
>TRBV2|.|TRBJ1-5|few
TGTGCCATCAGGGCCGGACGTTTATCGGATCAGCCCCAGCATTTT
CAIRAGRLSDQPQHF
>TRBV19|TRBD2|TRBJ2-4|few
TGTGCCAGTAGTATGGGACTAGCGGAAAACATTCAGTACTTC
CASSMGLAENIQYF
>TRBV6-5|.|TRBJ2-1|.
TGTGCCAGCAGGCGGGGCTTCAGGGGAGTCAATGAGCAGTTCTTC
CASRRGFRGVNEQFF
>TRBV6-6|.|TRBJ2-1|.
TGTGCCAGCAGAATCCGGGACTTTACTTACAATGAGCAGTTCTTC
CASRIRDFTYNEQFF
>TRBV18|TRBD1|TRBJ2-3|large
TGTGCCAGCTCACCACCCACGGACTTCGACAGGGGGCGAATCACAGATACGCAGTATTTT
CASSPPTDFDRGRITDTQYF
>TRBV4-2|TRBD1|TRBJ2-2|.
TGTGCCAGCAGCCAGGGCGGACAGGCTAACACCGGGGAGCTGTTTTTT
CASSQGGQANTGELFF
>TRBV27|TRBD1|TRBJ1-5|.
TGTGCCAGCAGAGTGGGACAGGGCGATAATCAGCCCCAGCATTTT
CASRVGQGDNQPQHF
>TRBV18|TRBD1|TRBJ2-3|.
TGTGCCAGCTCACCACCCACTGACTTCGACAGGGGGCTAATCACAGATACGCAGTATTTT
CASSPPTDFDRGLITDTQYF
>TRBV10-3|.|TRBJ2-7|.
TGTGCCACCTTAGGGGGGAGAGAATCCTCCTACGAGCAGTACTTC
CATLGGRESSYEQYF
>TRBV19|TRBD1|TRBJ1-1|.
TGTGCCAGTAGCGGTTCGTGGGGTAGGGGAGGGGGCGGCACTGAAGCTTTCTTT
CASSGSWGRGGGGTEAFF
>TRBV28|TRBD2|TRBJ2-7|.
TGTGCCAGCAGCAATTCGCGGGAGATTGGCTACGAGCAGTACTTC
CASSNSREIGYEQYF
>TRBV7-3|TRBD1|TRBJ2-7|.
TGTGCCAGCATCTTCTCGGGACAGGGGTTTTTCGGGGGACTCTACGAGCAGTACTTC
CASIFSGQGFFGGLYEQYF
>TRBV29-1|TRBD1|TRBJ2-1|.
TGCAGCGTTGAAGGTAGAGACAGGGTATTCGACAATGAGCAGTTCTTC
CSVEGRDRVFDNEQFF
>TRBV28|TRBD2|TRBJ2-7|.
TGTGCCAGCCGCCGCGGGGGAGGTTGGGAGTACGAGCATTACTTC
CASRRGGGWEYEHYF
>TRBV19|TRBD1|TRBJ2-7|.
TGTGCCAGTAGTAATCCGGGACAGGGACGCTACGAGCAGTACTTC
CASSNPGQGRYEQYF
>TRBV20-1|.|TRBJ2-7|.
TGCAGTGCTAGACAGAACTACGAGCAGTACTTC
CSARQNYEQYF